The text below deals with one T cell receptor (beta chain). Its antigen remains unknown. With 0 bases clipped from V and 1 base from J, the junction kept 5 bases outside the gene matches. Germline CDR1 SGHDT, CDR2 YYEEEE. The CDR3 is made up of 17 amino acids. This sample was taken from a study of cytomegalovirus exposure and HLA in healthy donors. Study background: Within an early data release were tens of millions of unique TCRs drawn from HLA-typed donors. General study points: As confirmed in vitro, three CMV-associated chains were specific for CMV antigens.

This PCR relied on a set of 60 Vbeta primers and 13 Jbeta primers. The table came from immunoSEQ multiplex PCR; TCRdb's copy has only in-frame clones and leaves some out. The sample carries 150,000 to 200,000 clones, around two thirds recorded once. The sequence was collected from a man aged 30 to 45 in good health and CMV-seropositive. This chain connects TRBV5-6 to TRBJ2-1; 9 bases align to TRBD1. The material sequenced was PBMCs. The CDR3 DNA sequence: TGTGCCAGCAGCTTGGTGGGGACAGGGTTGTCCTACAATGAGCAGTTCTTC. Its translation is CASSLVGTGLSYNEQFF.